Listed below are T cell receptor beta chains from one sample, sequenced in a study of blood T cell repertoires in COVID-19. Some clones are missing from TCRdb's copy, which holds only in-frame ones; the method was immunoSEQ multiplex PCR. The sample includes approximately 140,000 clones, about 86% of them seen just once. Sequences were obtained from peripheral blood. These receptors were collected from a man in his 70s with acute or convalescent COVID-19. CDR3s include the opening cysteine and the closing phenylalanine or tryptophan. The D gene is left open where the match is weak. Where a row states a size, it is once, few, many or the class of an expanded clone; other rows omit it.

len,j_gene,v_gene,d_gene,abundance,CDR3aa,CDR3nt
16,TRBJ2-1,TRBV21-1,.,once,CASSFDGRISYNEQFF,TGTGCCAGCAGTTTTGACGGGAGAATCTCCTACAATGAGCAGTTCTTC
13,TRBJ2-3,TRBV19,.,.,CASNGGRTDTQYF,TGTGCCAGTAATGGAGGACGCACAGATACGCAGTATTTT
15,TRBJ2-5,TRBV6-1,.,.,CASSEDKVTGETQYF,TGTGCCAGCAGTGAAGACAAGGTGACGGGAGAGACCCAGTACTTC
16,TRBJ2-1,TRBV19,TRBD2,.,CATLKRTSGSGNEQFF,TGTGCCACCCTGAAGAGGACTAGCGGGAGTGGGAATGAGCAGTTCTTC
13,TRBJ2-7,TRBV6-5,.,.,CASSYPSSYEQYF,TGTGCCAGCAGTTACCCATCCTCCTACGAGCAGTACTTC
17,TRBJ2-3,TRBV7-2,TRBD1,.,CASSSGQASPYTDTQYF,TGTGCCAGCAGTTCGGGACAGGCGTCCCCTTACACAGATACGCAGTATTTT
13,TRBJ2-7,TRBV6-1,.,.,CASSESGIHEQYF,TGTGCCAGCAGTGAATCCGGGATCCACGAGCAGTACTTC
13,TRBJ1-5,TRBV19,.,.,CASSKGDYQPQHF,TGTGCCAGTAGTAAAGGGGATTATCAGCCCCAGCATTTT
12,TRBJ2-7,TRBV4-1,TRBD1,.,CASSQTGFEQYF,TGCGCCAGCAGCCAGACAGGGTTTGAGCAGTACTTC
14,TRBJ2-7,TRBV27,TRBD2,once,CASSFSGPTYEQYF,TGTGCCAGCAGTTTTAGCGGGCCCACCTACGAGCAGTACTTC
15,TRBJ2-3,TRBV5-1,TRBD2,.,CASSGTSGRADTQYF,TGCGCCAGCAGCGGGACTAGCGGGAGAGCAGATACGCAGTATTTT
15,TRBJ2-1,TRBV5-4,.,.,CASSRILGSYNEQFF,TGTGCCAGCAGCCGCATCCTAGGCTCCTACAATGAGCAGTTCTTC
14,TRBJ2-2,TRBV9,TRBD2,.,CASSGTSEGGELFF,TGTGCCAGCAGCGGGACTAGCGAGGGCGGGGAGCTGTTTTTT
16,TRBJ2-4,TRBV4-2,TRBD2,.,CASSQGLAGGGNIQYF,TGTGCCAGCAGCCAAGGACTAGCGGGAGGGGGAAACATTCAGTACTTC
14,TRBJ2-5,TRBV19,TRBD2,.,CASSGGSLGETQYF,TGTGCCAGTAGTGGCGGGAGTCTAGGAGAGACCCAGTACTTC
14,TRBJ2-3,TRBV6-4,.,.,CASSVSQGTDTQYF,TGTGCCAGCAGTGTTTCTCAGGGCACAGATACGCAGTATTTT
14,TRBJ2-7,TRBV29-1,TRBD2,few,CSVELLAGVYEQYF,TGCAGCGTTGAACTCCTAGCGGGAGTCTACGAGCAGTACTTC
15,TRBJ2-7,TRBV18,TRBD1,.,CASSPLGTGGNEQYF,TGTGCCAGCTCACCACTAGGGACAGGGGGTAACGAGCAGTACTTC
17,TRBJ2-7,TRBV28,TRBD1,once,CASSIGPGQIFSYEQYF,TGTGCCAGCAGTATTGGTCCGGGACAGATTTTCTCCTACGAGCAGTACTTC
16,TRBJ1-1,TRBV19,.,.,CASTPAGGRLNTEAFF,TGTGCCAGTACCCCGGCGGGGGGCAGGTTGAACACTGAAGCTTTCTTT
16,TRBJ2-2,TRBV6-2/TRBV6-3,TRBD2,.,CASSRTSGRAHGELFF,TGTGCCAGCAGCAGGACTAGCGGGAGGGCCCACGGGGAGCTGTTTTTT
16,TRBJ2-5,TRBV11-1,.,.,CASSFTGGSIQETQYF,TGTGCCAGCAGCTTCACGGGGGGCTCGATCCAAGAGACCCAGTACTTC
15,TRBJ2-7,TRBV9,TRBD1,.,CASSPRTGGRYEQYF,TGTGCCAGCAGCCCCCGGACAGGGGGCCGCTACGAGCAGTACTTC
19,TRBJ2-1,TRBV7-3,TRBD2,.,CASSLTTPSGVGTINEQFF,TGTGCCAGCAGCTTAACGACCCCTAGCGGGGTGGGGACCATCAATGAGCAGTTCTTC
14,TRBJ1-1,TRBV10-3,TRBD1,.,CAARTGGSNTEAFF,TGTGCCGCCCGGACAGGGGGCTCGAACACTGAAGCTTTCTTT
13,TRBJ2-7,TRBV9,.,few,CASSLFSGSEQYF,TGTGCCAGCAGTCTCTTTAGTGGGAGCGAGCAGTACTTC
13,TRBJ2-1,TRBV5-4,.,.,CASSLVREDEQFF,TGTGCCAGCAGCTTGGTAAGGGAGGATGAGCAGTTCTTC
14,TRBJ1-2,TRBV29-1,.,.,CSGAFVGGAEGYTF,TGCAGCGGCGCGTTTGTCGGCGGGGCGGAAGGCTACACCTTC
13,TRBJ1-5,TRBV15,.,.,CATSHSPNQPQHF,TGTGCCACCAGCCACAGCCCCAATCAGCCCCAGCATTTT
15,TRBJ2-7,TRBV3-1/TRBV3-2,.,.,CASSQGAGRAYEQYF,TGTGCCAGCAGCCAAGGGGCAGGGCGAGCCTACGAGCAGTACTTC
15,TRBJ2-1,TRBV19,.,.,CASSELAPPYNEQFF,TGTGCCAGTAGTGAGCTAGCGCCACCCTACAATGAGCAGTTCTTC
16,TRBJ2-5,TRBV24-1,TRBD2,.,CATSDPRTSGQETQYF,TGTGCCACCAGTGACCCACGGACTAGCGGCCAAGAGACCCAGTACTTC
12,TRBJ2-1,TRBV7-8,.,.,CASSLGDNEQFF,TGTGCCAGCAGCTTAGGAGACAATGAGCAGTTCTTC
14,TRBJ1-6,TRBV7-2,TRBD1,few,CASSPDRGLSPLHF,TGTGCCAGCAGCCCCGACAGGGGGCTGTCACCCCTCCACTTT
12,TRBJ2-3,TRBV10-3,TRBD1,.,CATGTDTDTQYF,TGTGCCACAGGGACAGACACAGATACGCAGTATTTT
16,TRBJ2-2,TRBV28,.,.,CASRDSGVANTGELFF,TGTGCCAGCAGAGATAGCGGAGTTGCGAACACCGGGGAGCTGTTTTTT
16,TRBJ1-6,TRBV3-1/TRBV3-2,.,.,CASSQDQGSSASPLHF,TGTGCCAGCAGCCAAGATCAGGGGTCATCGGCCTCACCCCTCCACTTT
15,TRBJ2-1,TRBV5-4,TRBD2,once,CASSSSGRAYNEQFF,TGTGCCAGCAGCAGTAGCGGGAGGGCCTACAATGAGCAGTTCTTC
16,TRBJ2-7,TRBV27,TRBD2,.,CASSFLAGGLFYEQYF,TGTGCCAGCAGTTTCCTAGCGGGAGGGCTTTTCTACGAGCAGTACTTC
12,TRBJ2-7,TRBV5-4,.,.,CASSLPGYEQYF,TGTGCCAGCAGCTTGCCCGGCTACGAGCAGTACTTC